A single sample is the source of the 12 T cell receptor beta chains below, sequenced in a study of PD-L1 blockade in urothelial cancer. TCRdb keeps only in-frame clones here, not all; method: immunoSEQ multiplex PCR. The sample has approximately 90,000 clones; 84% are singletons. The time point here: pretreatment peripheral blood. Sequenced material: PBMCs, taken around atezolizumab (anti-PD-L1) treatment. The receptors here all came from a man aged 60 to 75 with urothelial cancer.

This clone was seen a single time. J is TRBJ2-7 and V is TRBV9; D possibly corresponds to TRBD1 (6 bases). Germline values: CDR1 SGDLS, CDR2 YYNGEE. The CDR3 spans 14 residues. Trimming took 0 bases from V and 2 from J, leaving 9 bases between them. This CDR3 is CASSVGQGTYEQYF. Here the CDR3 DNA reads TGTGCCAGCAGCGTAGGTCAGGGGACCTACGAGCAGTACTTC.

This clone is a singleton in its sample. DNA of the CDR3: TGTGCCAGCAGTGCAACTAGCGGGGGGCGGGAGCAGTACTTC. Protein: CASSATSGGREQYF. V and J are TRBV6-6 and TRBJ2-7; TRBD2 matches 12 bases. There are 14 residues in the CDR3. Germline V gene sequence: CDR1 MNHNY, CDR2 SVGAGI (reference sequence). The junction had 6 bases not matched to a gene; V was cut back by 5 bases and J by 7 bases.

The chain joins TRBV7-8 to TRBJ2-2; D is unclear. The ends were cut back, 0 bases at V and 1 base at J, with 12 bases in the middle. Germline V lookup: CDR1 SGHVS, CDR2 FQNEAQ. The CDR3 contains 17 residues. The CDR3 region is CASSLATLSGNTGELFF. The CDR3 nucleotides are TGTGCCAGCAGCTTAGCGACACTGTCAGGGAACACCGGGGAGCTGTTTTTT.

This sequence joins TRBV5-4 and TRBJ2-7; D is perhaps TRBD1 (5 bases). This CDR3 is 14 amino acids long. V shed 1 base and J shed 3 bases, with 11 bases lying between them. CDR1 and CDR2 from the germline V gene are SGHNT and YYREEE (reference sequence). CDR3 residues: CASSLPGPGYEQYF. The DNA of the CDR3 is TGTGCCAGCAGCTTGCCAGGGCCAGGCTACGAGCAGTACTTC.

This clone was seen only a few times. This sequence joins TRBV28 and TRBJ1-2; D not resolved. This CDR3 region has 14 residues. Germline CDR1 is MDHEN and CDR2 is SYDVKM. V lost 4 bases and J 4 bases, leaving 13 bases between the germline ends. DNA of the CDR3: TGTGCCAGCAGTTCGGGTTCAGCCAGCTATGGCTACACCTTC. Amino acids: CASSSGSASYGYTF.

V and J are TRBV12-5 and TRBJ2-3; 9 positions match TRBD2. The CDR3 sequence is 15 residues long. J was trimmed by 6 bases and V by 6 bases; bases with no gene match: 10. Germline values: CDR1 LGHNT, CDR2 FRNRAP. CDR3 amino acids: CASGSERGAADTQYF. CDR3 DNA: TGTGCTAGTGGCTCCGAGCGGGGGGCCGCGGATACGCAGTATTTT.

In nucleotides, the CDR3 is TGCAGCGCCGTCGGCGGGGGGGCGTGGACCGGGGAGCTGTTTTTT. This encodes CSAVGGGAWTGELFF. This rearrangement joins TRBV29-1 to TRBJ2-2; 9 bases align to TRBD2. Germline V gene lookup returns CDR1 SQVTM and CDR2 ANQGSEA. CDR3 length equals 15 residues. With V trimmed by 7 bases and J by 5 bases, 11 bases remained unmatched.

This chain uses TRBV6-5 with TRBJ1-1; 7 nucleotides align to TRBD1. Germline-derived CDR1 and CDR2 are MNHEY and SVGAGI. The V and J ends lost 5 bases and 6 bases, in that order; junction bases with no gene match: 9. The CDR3 consists of 14 residues. The CDR3 DNA is TGTGCCAGCAGTGCGACAGGGTATCAATCTGAAGCTTTCTTT. Protein product: CASSATGYQSEAFF.

This rearrangement joins TRBV7-8 to TRBJ1-2, with D maybe TRBD1 (6 bases). CDR3 length equals 14 residues. Germline V lookup: CDR1 SGHVS, CDR2 FQNEAQ. V was pared by 5 bases and J by 2 bases, with 12 bases between. CDR3 DNA sequence: TGTGCCAGCAGCGCCCGGACAGCCAACTATGGCTACACCTTC. Its translation: CASSARTANYGYTF. Combining the CDR3 with reference TRBV7-8 and TRBJ1-2 gives the whole variable domain GAGVSQSPRYKVAKRGQDVALRCDPISGHVSLFWYQQALGQGPEFLTYFQNEAQLDKSGLPSDRFFAERPEGSVSTLKIQRTQQEDSAVYLCASSARTANYGYTFGSGTRLTVV.

The chain employs TRBV10-2 and TRBJ1-5; D tentatively reads TRBD1 or TRBD2 (6 bases each). TRBJ2-3 explains the end of the DNA better; the J call may be wrong. This CDR3 contains 12 residues. CDR1 is WSHSY and CDR2 is SAAADI in the germline V gene. DNA for the CDR3: TGCGCCAGCAGTGGGTCGGGGGCCGTTCAGTATTTT. Translated, it gives CASSGSGAVQYF.

This clone was counted only a few times. The J gene is TRBJ1-2, the V gene TRBV4-1, with 7 bases matching TRBD1. Per germline, CDR1 MGHRA and CDR2 YSYEKL. There are 17 residues in the CDR3. Trimming removed 4 bases from V and 5 bases from J; junction bases left unmatched: 16. The CDR3 region is CASSPNRDSSIGYGYTF. In DNA, the CDR3 is TGCGCCAGCAGCCCGAACCGGGACAGCTCAATAGGGTATGGCTACACCTTC.

The chain employs TRBV7-9 and TRBJ1-2; D remains ambiguous. The CDR3 runs 15 residues. V gave up 5 bases and J gave up 5 bases, with 18 bases separating them. The germline V gene has CDR1 SEHNR and CDR2 FQNEAQ (reference sequence). As DNA, the CDR3 is TGTGCCAGCAGCCTAGGGTGGGCTATCGAATATGGCTACACCTTC. Protein product: CASSLGWAIEYGYTF.